The 30 T cell receptor beta chains listed next were all sequenced from one sample in a study of neurological immune-mediated disorders. From the 5' RACE reads, TCRdb called clonotypes with MiXCR, one entry per CDR3 protein. The sample has roughly 32,000 distinct CDR3 sequences; approximately 6% are singletons. Sequenced: CD4+ T cells from blood. All receptors come from a woman in her forties or fifties in good health.

This clonotype was recorded many times. The rearrangement links TRBV3-1 to TRBJ2-7; 9 nucleotides agree with TRBD1. This CDR3 is built from 15 residues. V was pared by 1 base and J by 4 bases, with 5 bases of the junction left unmatched. Germline-derived CDR1 and CDR2 are LGHDT and YNNKEL (reference sequence). The CDR3 protein is CASSQGQGGIYEQYF. The CDR3, as DNA: TGTGCCAGCAGCCAAGGACAGGGGGGAATTTACGAGCAGTACTTC.

This clonotype was seen at least ten times. The CDR3 sequence is CSAPDRGPYNEQFF. CDR3 DNA sequence: TGCAGTGCACCGGACAGGGGGCCTTACAATGAGCAGTTCTTC. The V and J genes are TRBV20-1 and TRBJ2-1; 11 bases are a match to TRBD1. Germline V gene lookup returns CDR1 DFQATT and CDR2 SNEGSKA (reference sequence). Trimming removed 6 bases from V and 4 bases from J; junction bases left unmatched: 5. The CDR3 has 14 amino acids.

Many counts were recorded for this clonotype. The chain has TRBV2 and TRBJ1-5; no clear D. The CDR3 has 11 residues. Trimming took 8 bases from V and 5 from J, leaving 7 bases between them. Germline V gene lookup returns CDR1 SNHLY and CDR2 FYNNEI. The CDR3: CASGEYQPQHF. For the CDR3, the DNA is TGTGCCAGCGGGGAATATCAGCCCCAGCATTTT.

The sample holds many counts of this clonotype. V gene TRBV3-1 combines with J gene TRBJ1-1, with TRBD1 as a possible D gene (6 bases). The CDR3 has 14 residues. Per the germline V gene, CDR1 is LGHDT and CDR2 is YNNKEL (reference sequence). V lost 4 bases and J 4 bases, leaving 13 bases between the germline ends. CDR3 protein: CASSPLRGGTEAFF. The CDR3 DNA sequence: TGTGCCAGCAGCCCTCTCAGGGGAGGCACTGAAGCTTTCTTT.

This clonotype was counted many times. The V gene is TRBV28, the J gene TRBJ1-4; TRBD1 matches 10 bases. J gave up 3 bases and V 10 bases, and 11 bases lay outside the gene matches. CDR1 is MDHEN, CDR2 SYDVKM, per germline. The CDR3 consists of 16 residues. The CDR3 reads CATNFQGQGSNEKLFF. CDR3 in DNA: TGTGCCACGAACTTCCAGGGACAGGGGTCTAATGAAAAACTGTTTTTT.

This clonotype was seen ten or more times. V is TRBV28 and J is TRBJ1-3, with unresolved D. The CDR3 extends over 16 amino acids. With 6 bases removed from V and 0 bases from J, the gap between germline ends came to 15 bases. The germline CDR1 and CDR2 sequences are MDHEN and SYDVKM. This chain's CDR3 is CASRPVGRSSGNTIYF. The CDR3 region has the DNA TGTGCCAGCAGACCCGTCGGCAGGTCCTCTGGAAACACCATATATTTT.

This clonotype came up many times. This rearrangement joins TRBV6-6 to TRBJ2-7; no firm D call. The germline V gene has CDR1 MNHNY and CDR2 SVGAGI (reference sequence). The CDR3 totals 14 residues. The V gene lost 5 bases and the J gene lost 0 bases, with 11 bases spanning the gap. The CDR3 DNA follows: TGTGCCAGCAGTATTCAACGGAGCTCCTACGAGCAGTACTTC. This encodes CASSIQRSSYEQYF.

This clonotype was counted a few times. The chain carries TRBV6-5 and TRBJ1-5; D ambiguous. Germline assignment: CDR1 MNHEY and CDR2 SVGAGI. There are 16 residues in the CDR3. Deletions cut 5 bases from V and 5 bases from J, with 19 bases between. This CDR3 is CASSPSRRRNHQPQHF. The CDR3 DNA is TGTGCCAGCAGTCCCTCCCGGAGGAGGAATCATCAGCCCCAGCATTTT.

This clonotype was counted at least ten times. The chain uses TRBV20-1 and TRBJ1-1; D not resolved. CDR1 is DFQATT, CDR2 SNEGSKA, per germline (reference sequence). CDR3 length: 14 amino acids. With 2 bases removed from V and 0 bases from J, the gap between germline ends came to 10 bases. As DNA, the CDR3 is TGCAGTGCTAGAAAAGCCAGGCTGAACACTGAAGCTTTCTTT. Residues: CSARKARLNTEAFF.

This clonotype was counted many times. The chain recombines TRBV6-2 or TRBV6-3 with TRBJ1-2; no definite D call. CDR1 MNHEY and CDR2 SVGEGT come from the germline V gene. V lost 6 bases to trimming and J lost 4 bases, with 9 bases between them. The CDR3 length is 12 residues. In DNA form, the CDR3 reads TGTGCCAGCAGGATAAGGAGCTATGGCTACACCTTC. It is translated as CASRIRSYGYTF.

This clonotype came up once. In DNA form, the CDR3 reads TGCGCCAGCAGCTCGGACGGGTCAGGGACTGAAGCTTTCTTT. It specifies CASSSDGSGTEAFF. The V call is TRBV5-1, the J call TRBJ1-1, with D tentatively TRBD1 (5 bases). From germline, CDR1 is SGHRS and CDR2 YFSETQ. The CDR3 has 14 amino acids. V was clipped by 3 bases and J by 5 bases, with 14 bases between them.

In this sample, this clonotype turned up many times. The CDR3 region has the DNA TGCGCCAGCAGCCAAGAGTTAGCGGGAAGCATCAATGAGCAGTTCTTC. This sequence encodes CASSQELAGSINEQFF. The V call is TRBV4-1, the J call TRBJ2-1; 8 nucleotides match TRBD2. Germline V gene sequence: CDR1 MGHRA, CDR2 YSYEKL. Trimming cost V 0 bases and J 6 bases; bases outside gene matches: 7. CDR3 length equals 16 residues.

This clonotype was recorded at least ten times. The chain uses TRBV7-2 and TRBJ2-1; D uncertain. The V gene lost 5 bases and the J gene lost 15 bases, with 17 bases spanning the gap. The CDR3 runs to 12 residues. Germline loops: CDR1 SGHTA, CDR2 FQGNSA. The CDR3 sequence: CASSPPSLAPFF. DNA for the CDR3: TGTGCCAGCAGCCCGCCCTCCTTGGCCCCGTTCTTC.

This clonotype was observed at least ten times. CDR3 coding DNA: TGCAGTGCTAGAGATATCTCCTACAATGAGCAGTTCTTC. Translation: CSARDISYNEQFF. The chain combines TRBV20-1 with TRBJ2-1, with no clear D. The CDR3 runs to 13 residues. V shed 0 bases and J shed 0 bases, with 3 bases lying between them. CDR1 and CDR2 (germline): DFQATT, SNEGSKA (reference sequence).

This clonotype was detected ten times or more. The CDR3, as DNA: TGTGCCAGTCGTACGGGGGTCGGGGAGCTGTTTTTT. It yields the protein CASRTGVGELFF. The rearrangement joins TRBV6-5 to TRBJ2-2; D perhaps matches TRBD2 (6 bases). The CDR3 spans 12 residues. V shed 9 bases and J shed 7 bases, with 12 bases lying between them. CDR1 MNHEY and CDR2 SVGAGI come from the germline V gene.

This clonotype showed up many times. The chain has TRBV20-1 and TRBJ2-1; TRBD2 agrees at 9 bases. CDR1 is DFQATT, CDR2 SNEGSKA, per germline (reference sequence). The length of the CDR3 is 15 residues. The V and J ends lost 6 bases and 6 bases, in that order; junction bases with no gene match: 12. The CDR3 sequence: CSAHLQAGGLNEQFF. Here the CDR3 DNA reads TGCAGTGCCCACCTACAAGCGGGGGGTCTCAATGAGCAGTTCTTC.

The table lists this clonotype with many counts. The rearrangement uses TRBV7-9 and TRBJ2-1, with D possibly TRBD2 on 5 matching bases. Trimming took 3 bases from V and 8 from J, leaving 8 bases between them. The germline gives CDR1 SEHNR, CDR2 FQNEAQ (reference sequence). This CDR3 comprises 12 residues. CDR3 in DNA: TGTGCCAGCAGCTTGGGAGTGCATGAGCAGTTCTTC. This codes for CASSLGVHEQFF.

At least ten counts were recorded for this clonotype. V and J are TRBV9 and TRBJ2-1; the D gene could be TRBD1 or TRBD2 (5 bases each). Germline V gene lookup returns CDR1 SGDLS and CDR2 YYNGEE. V dropped 5 bases and J dropped 12 bases, with 15 bases sitting between them. The CDR3 is 12 residues long. CDR3: CASRGVELRQFF. In DNA form, the CDR3 reads TGTGCCAGCAGGGGGGTCGAGTTGAGGCAGTTCTTC.

The sample holds many counts of this clonotype. J is TRBJ2-1 and V is TRBV7-2, with TRBD2 as a possible D gene (6 bases). Trimming took off 5 bases at V and 3 bases at J, with 17 bases between the two ends. This CDR3 has 16 amino acids. CDR1 and CDR2 (germline): SGHTA, FQGNSA. The CDR3 DNA reads as TGTGCCAGCAGCAGAACCGGGACTGGAGACTACAATGAGCAGTTCTTC. This gives the protein CASSRTGTGDYNEQFF.

Ten or more counts support this clonotype. The chain couples TRBV7-2 to TRBJ1-2; D ambiguous. Germline V gene sequence: CDR1 SGHTA, CDR2 FQGNSA. The V end was cut by 0 bases, the J end by 4 bases, with 6 bases between. This CDR3 comprises 13 residues. CDR3: CASSLAGSYGYTF. In DNA form, the CDR3 reads TGTGCCAGCAGCTTAGCAGGCAGCTATGGCTACACCTTC.

This clonotype has ten or more counts. The J gene is TRBJ2-1, the V gene TRBV2; TRBD1 matches 10 bases. V trimming: 4 bases; J trimming: 7 bases; junction bases outside the gene matches: 10. The germline gives CDR1 SNHLY, CDR2 FYNNEI. This CDR3 region has 16 residues. CDR3 nucleotide sequence: TGTGCCAGCAGTGGATTACGACAGGGGGCGAGTAATGAGCAGTTCTTC. Protein product: CASSGLRQGASNEQFF.

In its sample, this clonotype was seen many times. The genes are TRBV28 and TRBJ2-4; 9 bases match TRBD1. The CDR3 consists of 18 residues. V lost 6 bases and J lost 0; bases outside the gene matches: 12. CDR1 is MDHEN, CDR2 SYDVKM, per germline. The CDR3 DNA reads as TGTGCCAGCAGACACTCACAACAGGGGGCCCTAGCCAAAAACATTCAGTACTTC. It is translated as CASRHSQQGALAKNIQYF.

This clonotype was counted many times. The J gene is TRBJ2-1, the V gene TRBV4-3; D may be TRBD1 (6 bases). This CDR3 has 15 residues. Trimming cost V 1 base and J 4 bases, with 11 bases left between them. Germline V gene lookup returns CDR1 LGHNA and CDR2 YSLEER. The CDR3 spells CASSQVGARYNEQFF. The DNA of the CDR3 is TGCGCCAGCAGCCAAGTGGGGGCGAGGTACAATGAGCAGTTCTTC.

This clonotype was seen ten or more times. J is TRBJ2-2 and V is TRBV5-1; TRBD1 or TRBD2 may be the D gene (5 bases each). The V gene lost 4 bases and the J gene lost 4 bases, with 23 bases spanning the gap. CDR1 is SGHRS, CDR2 YFSETQ, per germline. This CDR3 region has 18 residues. The CDR3 region has the DNA TGCGCCAGCAGCCCTATGGGGGTCGGTGGCGGCGGCACCGGGGAGCTGTTTTTT. Translated, it gives CASSPMGVGGGGTGELFF.

At least ten counts were recorded for this clonotype. The chain is built from TRBV7-9 and TRBJ1-1; 7 nucleotides agree with TRBD1. CDR1 is SEHNR and CDR2 is FQNEAQ in the germline V gene (reference sequence). The CDR3 spans 14 residues. The V gene end was trimmed by 5 bases and the J gene end by 0 bases; junction bases not matched to a gene: 3. The CDR3 DNA reads as TGTGCCAGCAGCCCCGACAGGGTGAACACTGAAGCTTTCTTT. It encodes CASSPDRVNTEAFF.

The table lists this clonotype with many counts. V usage is TRBV19 and J usage is TRBJ2-1; D unclear. The CDR3 covers 15 residues. Germline CDR1 LNHDA, CDR2 SQIVND (reference sequence). Trimming pared 0 bases from V and 2 bases from J, leaving 8 bases between. Here the CDR3 DNA reads TGTGCCAGTAGTATAGATCGCCTAACCTACAATGAGCAGTTCTTC. Amino acids: CASSIDRLTYNEQFF.

This clonotype was observed at least ten times. This chain uses TRBV6-6 with TRBJ1-5, with D hard to call. Per the germline V gene, CDR1 is MNHNY and CDR2 is SVGAGI (reference sequence). This CDR3 region has 13 residues. With 5 bases removed from V and 4 bases from J, the gap between germline ends came to 9 bases. The chain's CDR3 is CASSLTGNQPQHF. Here the CDR3 DNA reads TGTGCCAGCAGTCTAACCGGGAATCAGCCCCAGCATTTT.

This clonotype was detected ten times or more. The rearrangement uses TRBV11-2 and TRBJ2-6, with a tentative D call TRBD1 (8 bases). In germline, CDR1 is SGHAT, CDR2 FQNNGV. The CDR3 totals 15 residues. Deletions cut 6 bases from V and 4 bases from J, with 13 bases between. The CDR3 sequence is CASRQGGVGANVLTF. CDR3 in DNA: TGTGCCAGCAGACAGGGGGGGGTCGGGGCCAACGTCCTGACTTTC.

This clonotype was observed many times. Here the CDR3 DNA reads TGCAGTGCGACAGACCCGAGTAGCGGATCGCAAGAGACCCAGTACTTC. As protein: CSATDPSSGSQETQYF. The J gene is TRBJ2-5, the V gene TRBV20-1; tentatively, D is TRBD2 (6 bases). V was clipped by 6 bases and J by 2 bases, with 22 bases between them. Germline V gene lookup returns CDR1 DFQATT and CDR2 SNEGSKA (reference sequence). The CDR3 extends over 16 amino acids.

This clonotype was observed at least ten times. The J gene is TRBJ1-4, the V gene TRBV20-1; D not certain. CDR3 length: 14 residues. The ends were cut back, 3 bases at V and 0 bases at J, with 8 bases in the middle. Looked up from germline, CDR1 is DFQATT and CDR2 is SNEGSKA (reference sequence). The DNA of the CDR3 is TGCAGTGCTAGGCGGCCGGCAACTAATGAAAAACTGTTTTTT. Amino acid sequence: CSARRPATNEKLFF.